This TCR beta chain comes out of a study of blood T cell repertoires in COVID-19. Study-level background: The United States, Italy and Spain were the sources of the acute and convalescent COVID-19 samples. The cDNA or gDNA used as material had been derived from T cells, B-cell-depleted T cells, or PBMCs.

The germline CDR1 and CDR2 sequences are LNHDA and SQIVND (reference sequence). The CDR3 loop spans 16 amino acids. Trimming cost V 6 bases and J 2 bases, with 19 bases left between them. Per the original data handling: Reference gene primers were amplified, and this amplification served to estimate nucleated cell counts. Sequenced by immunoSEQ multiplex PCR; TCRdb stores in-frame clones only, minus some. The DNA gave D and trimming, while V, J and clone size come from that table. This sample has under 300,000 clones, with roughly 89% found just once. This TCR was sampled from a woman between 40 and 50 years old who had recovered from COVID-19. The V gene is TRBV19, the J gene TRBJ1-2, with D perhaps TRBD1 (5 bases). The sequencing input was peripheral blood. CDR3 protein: CASRPAGSAGNYGYTF. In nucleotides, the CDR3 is TGTGCCAGTAGACCCGCAGGGTCCGCAGGGAACTATGGCTACACCTTC.